The 27 T cell receptor beta chains given below trace back to one sample, sequenced in a study of T cell responses to AZD1222 COVID-19 vaccine (dated by TCRdb to about 2021). Receptor amplification or capture employed the immunoSEQ multiplex PCR assay. TCRdb's version of the immuneACCESS table is confined to in-frame rearrangements and falls short of the full clone set. An unresolved V gene accounts for under half of the shortfall where checked; the remainder is of unknown origin. This sample comprises 150,000 to 200,000 clones, less than 95% of them detected only once. Approximately 0.6% of the sample rests with the top ten. The time point tag for this specimen amounts to: baseline before first vaccination. The starting material was peripheral blood, obtained on day 0 of AZD1222 vaccination. The receptors stem from an adult in good health.

The gene calls are TRBV6-5 and TRBJ1-1; D call uncertain. The germline gives CDR1 MNHEY, CDR2 SVGAGI. This CDR3 spans 11 amino acids. V was cut by 6 bases and J by 1 base, with 3 bases left in between. The CDR3 loop reads CASSPNTEAFF. The CDR3 DNA is TGTGCCAGCAGCCCGAACACTGAAGCTTTCTTT.

V usage is TRBV5-1 and J usage is TRBJ1-3, with D possibly matching TRBD1 (5 bases). The CDR3 is 14 amino acids. Between the trimmed V and J ends, which lost 0 bases and 8 bases, there was a span of 12 bases. Germline lookup yields CDR1 SGHRS and CDR2 YFSETQ. The chain's CDR3 is CASSLDGGEHTIYF. CDR3 DNA sequence: TGCGCCAGCAGCTTGGACGGAGGGGAACACACCATATATTTT.

This clone was counted a single time. J is TRBJ1-5 and V is TRBV19; D unclear. The germline V and J ends were trimmed by 4 bases and 7 bases, with 5 bases remaining between them. Germline V gene sequence: CDR1 LNHDA, CDR2 SQIVND (reference sequence). The CDR3 contains 11 residues. The CDR3 reads CASSSSQPQHF. As DNA, the CDR3 is TGTGCCAGTAGTAGCTCCCAGCCCCAGCATTTT.

The rearrangement links TRBV5-8 to TRBJ1-2; D gene unclear. The germline V and J ends were trimmed by 2 bases and 8 bases, with 10 bases remaining between them. The length of the CDR3 is 12 residues. CDR1 and CDR2 (germline): SGHTS, YDEGEE. The CDR3 loop reads CASSFGQSGYTF. CDR3 DNA: TGTGCCAGCAGCTTTGGGCAGAGCGGCTACACCTTC.

The chain uses TRBV27 and TRBJ1-5; D not certain. CDR3 length: 15 amino acids. Trimming stripped 6 bases from V and 0 bases from J, with 12 bases between. Germline V gene sequence: CDR1 MNHEY, CDR2 SMNVEV (reference sequence). DNA for the CDR3: TGTGCCAGCAGCGGAGACGGAGCTAGCAATCAGCCCCAGCATTTT. Translation: CASSGDGASNQPQHF.

The CDR3 DNA reads as TGTGCCAGCAGTTCTCGGAGGTCACAAGAGACCCAGTACTTC. The encoded protein is CASSSRRSQETQYF. The J gene is TRBJ2-5, the V gene TRBV6-2 or TRBV6-3; D may be TRBD2 (5 bases). This CDR3 contains 14 residues. V lost 4 bases and J 2 bases, leaving 11 bases between the germline ends. The germline V gene has CDR1 MNHEY and CDR2 SVGEGT.

The V call is TRBV9, the J call TRBJ2-5; no firm D call. With 3 bases removed from V and 5 bases from J, the gap between germline ends came to 8 bases. The length of the CDR3 is 12 residues. The germline CDR1 and CDR2 sequences are SGDLS and YYNGEE. CDR3 residues: CASSAVGETQYF. The CDR3 nucleotides are TGTGCCAGCAGCGCGGTGGGGGAGACCCAGTACTTC.

V is TRBV25-1 and J is TRBJ2-5; unclear D gene. Trimming took off 4 bases at V and 3 bases at J, with 3 bases between the two ends. Looked up from germline, CDR1 is MGHDK and CDR2 is SYGVNS. The CDR3 covers 11 residues. The CDR3 region has the DNA TGTGCCAGCAGTGCGGAAGAGACCCAGTACTTC. Translated: CASSAEETQYF.

The V gene is TRBV27, the J gene TRBJ2-2; 7 bases match TRBD2. Germline-derived CDR1 and CDR2 are MNHEY and SMNVEV (reference sequence). With 6 bases clipped from V and 5 bases from J, the junction kept 15 bases outside the gene matches. CDR3 length: 17 amino acids. CDR3 region: CASSLRKGLVGTGELFF. CDR3 nucleotides: TGTGCCAGCAGCCTCCGTAAAGGACTAGTCGGAACCGGGGAGCTGTTTTTT.

This rearrangement joins TRBV5-4 to TRBJ2-1; 11 nucleotides align to TRBD2. The CDR3 is 15 amino acids. Germline V gene data show CDR1 as SGHNT and CDR2 as YYREEE (reference sequence). V lost 4 bases, J lost 4 bases, and 4 bases stayed unmatched. CDR3 region: CASSRGTSGYNEQFF. The DNA of the CDR3 is TGTGCCAGCAGCCGAGGGACTAGCGGATACAATGAGCAGTTCTTC.

The CDR3, as DNA: TGTGCCAGCAGTTTACGGACAGGGACTGAAGCTTTCTTT. It encodes CASSLRTGTEAFF. The J gene is TRBJ1-1, the V gene TRBV28; 8 bases line up with TRBD1. Germline-derived CDR1 and CDR2 are MDHEN and SYDVKM. J lost 5 bases, V lost 2 bases, and 1 base had no gene match. This CDR3 comprises 13 residues.

A single count supports this clone. This sequence joins TRBV28 and TRBJ2-2; D is perhaps TRBD2 (6 bases). The V and J ends lost 3 bases and 4 bases respectively, with 9 bases between them. This CDR3 comprises 14 residues. Germline V gene lookup returns CDR1 MDHEN and CDR2 SYDVKM. The CDR3 protein is CASSFGLSTGELFF. The CDR3 coding sequence is TGTGCCAGCAGTTTCGGACTATCCACCGGGGAGCTGTTTTTT.

The chain uses TRBV19 and TRBJ1-5, with D tentatively TRBD1 (5 bases). The V gene's germline CDR1 is LNHDA and CDR2 SQIVND (reference sequence). The V and J ends lost 1 base and 6 bases respectively, with 16 bases between them. The CDR3 runs 16 residues. CDR3 amino acids: CASSIGVRGLGQPQHF. The CDR3 DNA sequence: TGTGCCAGTAGTATAGGGGTACGGGGCCTGGGTCAGCCCCAGCATTTT.

V usage is TRBV5-4 and J usage is TRBJ1-2, with D unclear. Trimming stripped 3 bases from V and 8 bases from J, with 11 bases between. The CDR3 is 12 residues long. The V gene's germline CDR1 is SGHNT and CDR2 YYREEE (reference sequence). CDR3 sequence: CASSSQTGGYTF. The CDR3 bases are TGTGCCAGCAGCTCCCAAACCGGGGGCTACACCTTC.

The chain employs TRBV6-1 and TRBJ2-3; 9 bases match TRBD2. The length of the CDR3 is 16 residues. Germline V CDR1 and CDR2: MNHNS, SASEGT. V was clipped by 4 bases and J by 4 bases; unmatched bases: 9. The CDR3 DNA reads TGTGCCAGCAGTGCCGTAGCGGGGGCGACTTCAGATACGCAGTATTTT. This translates into CASSAVAGATSDTQYF.

This chain connects TRBV4-1 to TRBJ1-1; D perhaps matches TRBD1 (5 bases). The CDR3 length is 15 residues. Germline values: CDR1 MGHRA, CDR2 YSYEKL. Trimming took 3 bases from V and 3 from J, leaving 14 bases between them. The CDR3 loop is CASSHLGRRDTEAFF. The CDR3 DNA follows: TGCGCCAGCAGCCATCTGGGACGCAGGGACACTGAAGCTTTCTTT.

The rearrangement uses TRBV25-1 and TRBJ2-6; 11 bases align to TRBD1. V was pared by 5 bases and J by 4 bases, with 7 bases of the junction left unmatched. Looked up from germline, CDR1 is MGHDK and CDR2 is SYGVNS. CDR3 length equals 17 residues. The CDR3 sequence: CASSFGQGASGANVLTF. The CDR3 bases are TGTGCCAGCAGTTTTGGACAGGGGGCGTCCGGGGCCAACGTCCTGACTTTC. Together with reference TRBV25-1 and TRBJ2-6, the CDR3 gives the full variable domain: EADIYQTPRYLVIGTGKKITLECSQTMGHDKMYWYQQDPGMELHLIHYSYGVNSTEKGDLSSESTVSRIRTEHFPLTLESARPSHTSQYLCASSFGQGASGANVLTFGAGSRLTVL.

V and J are TRBV6-5 and TRBJ1-1, with 7 bases matching TRBD1. The ends lost 5 bases at V and 1 base at J; junction bases unmatched: 4. Germline CDR1 reads MNHEY; CDR2 reads SVGAGI. CDR3 length: 14 residues. The CDR3 protein is CASSPGQKNTEAFF. The CDR3 coding sequence is TGTGCCAGCAGTCCGGGACAGAAGAACACTGAAGCTTTCTTT.

The chain links TRBV27 to TRBJ2-1; maybe TRBD1 (5 bases). The CDR3 totals 15 residues. The germline V gene encodes CDR1 MNHEY and CDR2 SMNVEV (reference sequence). Trimming shortened V by 5 bases and J by 8 bases, and 19 bases separated the two germline ends. The CDR3 nucleotides are TGTGCCAGCAGTGCCAGGGATACTGATCGCGATGAGCAGTTCTTC. It encodes CASSARDTDRDEQFF.

This rearrangement joins TRBV19 to TRBJ2-1; a weak D match, TRBD2 (6 bases). The CDR3 runs 14 residues. V was cut by 1 base and J by 2 bases, with 6 bases left in between. In germline, CDR1 is LNHDA, CDR2 SQIVND (reference sequence). In DNA form, the CDR3 reads TGTGCCAGTAGTATAGGGGGGGCCTACAATGAGCAGTTCTTC. Amino acid sequence: CASSIGGAYNEQFF. Complete variable domain (other parts from reference TRBV19 and TRBJ2-1): DGGITQSPKYLFRKEGQNVTLSCEQNLNHDAMYWYRQDPGQGLRLIYYSQIVNDFQKGDIAEGYSVSREKKESFPLTVTSAQKNPTAFYLCASSIGGAYNEQFFGPGTRLTVL.

CDR3 region: CASSPRWGPDTQYF. DNA of the CDR3: TGTGCCAGCAGCCCGAGATGGGGCCCAGATACGCAGTATTTT. The chain couples TRBV6-5 to TRBJ2-3; perhaps TRBD1 as D (5 bases). This CDR3 contains 14 residues. Germline V gives CDR1 MNHEY, CDR2 SVGAGI. V was cut by 6 bases and J by 4 bases, with 14 bases left in between.

The chain combines TRBV7-6 with TRBJ1-1; tentative D call: TRBD1 (5 bases). With 1 base removed from V and 5 bases from J, the gap between germline ends came to 8 bases. There are 13 residues in the CDR3. Germline CDR1 SGHVS, CDR2 FNYEAQ. The CDR3 DNA sequence: TGTGCCAGCAGCTTAGAAGACAGAACTGAAGCTTTCTTT. Translation: CASSLEDRTEAFF.

V is TRBV14 and J is TRBJ1-6; tentative D call: TRBD1 (5 bases). Trimming stripped 1 base from V and 10 bases from J, with 11 bases between. From germline, CDR1 is SGHDN and CDR2 FVKESK. CDR3 size: 14 residues. CDR3 nucleotides: TGTGCCAGCAGCCAAGGCAGGGAACACTCACCCCTCCACTTT. This gives the protein CASSQGREHSPLHF.

The J gene is TRBJ1-3, the V gene TRBV5-1, with D unresolved. The germline CDR1 and CDR2 sequences are SGHRS and YFSETQ. Trimming removed 0 bases at V and 3 bases at J, with 4 bases between. This CDR3 region has 13 residues. The CDR3 sequence is CASSLAYGNTIYF. The CDR3 DNA sequence: TGCGCCAGCAGCTTGGCGTATGGAAACACCATATATTTT. Full variable domain (missing parts from reference TRBV5-1 and TRBJ1-3): KAGVTQTPRYLIKTRGQQVTLSCSPISGHRSVSWYQQTPGQGLQFLFEYFSETQRNKGNFPGRFSGRQFSNSRSEMNVSTLELGDSALYLCASSLAYGNTIYFGEGSWLTVV.

The rearrangement links TRBV6-5 to TRBJ2-2, with TRBD2 identical over 11 bases. J gave up 7 bases and V 4 bases, and 8 bases lay outside the gene matches. Germline lookup yields CDR1 MNHEY and CDR2 SVGAGI. CDR3 length: 16 amino acids. CDR3 coding DNA: TGTGCCAGCAGTTCACTGGGACTAGCGGAACTCGGGGAGCTGTTTTTT. Protein sequence: CASSSLGLAELGELFF.

The CDR3 DNA follows: TGTGCCAGCAGTTTAAGCCACTGGACTGGAAACACCATATATTTT. Amino acid sequence: CASSLSHWTGNTIYF. This chain connects TRBV28 to TRBJ1-3; no definite D call. The CDR3 spans 15 residues. In germline, CDR1 is MDHEN, CDR2 SYDVKM. Trimming took 2 bases from V and 2 from J, leaving 10 bases between them.

The J gene is TRBJ2-7, the V gene TRBV25-1; perhaps TRBD1 as D (5 bases). V was trimmed by 2 bases and J by 2 bases, leaving 10 bases between them. The CDR3 is 14 amino acids. Germline V gives CDR1 MGHDK, CDR2 SYGVNS. CDR3 protein: CASSEMTDTYEQYF. In DNA, the CDR3 is TGTGCCAGCAGTGAAATGACAGATACCTACGAGCAGTACTTC.